The 27 T cell receptor beta chains listed next were all sequenced from one sample in a study of blood T cell repertoires in COVID-19. Clones were read by immunoSEQ multiplex PCR, and TCRdb kept only the in-frame ones, dropping some. The sample includes around 500,000 clones, about 85% seen only once; the top ten take roughly 8.5%. Sequenced input: PBMCs or T cells enriched from blood (not recorded which). The receptors shown here come from a woman aged 55-69 years who had recovered from COVID-19.

The gene calls are TRBV19 and TRBJ2-6; D not certain. The V gene lost 3 bases and the J gene lost 2 bases, with 8 bases spanning the gap. Germline CDR1 is LNHDA and CDR2 is SQIVND (reference sequence). CDR3 length: 15 amino acids. CDR3 protein: CASSIQAPGANVLTF. The CDR3 coding sequence is TGTGCCAGTAGTATCCAGGCGCCTGGGGCCAACGTCCTGACTTTC.

The CDR3 region is CASSFRQYNEQFF. CDR3 sequence (DNA): TGCGCCAGCAGCTTCAGACAGTACAATGAGCAGTTCTTC. The chain couples TRBV5-1 to TRBJ2-1, with D possibly being TRBD1 (5 bases). Germline lookup yields CDR1 SGHRS and CDR2 YFSETQ. This CDR3 is built from 13 residues. V was pared by 2 bases and J by 4 bases, with 7 bases between.

This sequence joins TRBV19 and TRBJ2-7; TRBD1 is a possible D gene (6 bases). The CDR3 has 13 amino acids. Germline-derived CDR1 and CDR2 are LNHDA and SQIVND (reference sequence). Trimming left V 1 base short and J 6 bases short, with 10 bases between. The CDR3 nucleotides read TGTGCCAGTAGTATAGGAACAGGGAGCGAGCAGTACGTC. It specifies CASSIGTGSEQYV.

This chain connects TRBV7-6 to TRBJ2-7; 7 nucleotides agree with TRBD1. Germline CDR1 and CDR2: SGHVS and FNYEAQ. The CDR3 is made up of 15 amino acids. The V gene end was trimmed by 3 bases and the J gene end by 4 bases; junction bases not matched to a gene: 9. The CDR3 DNA reads as TGTGCCAGCAGCTTGTTCCCGGGACAGCCTTACGAGCAGTACTTC. Amino acid sequence: CASSLFPGQPYEQYF.

The rearrangement links TRBV6-4 to TRBJ2-7; 10 nucleotides match TRBD1. Germline-derived CDR1 and CDR2 are MRHNA and SNTAGT. CDR3 length: 14 amino acids. V was clipped by 6 bases and J by 4 bases; unmatched bases: 6. This CDR3 is CASRMTGGLYEQYV. The CDR3, as DNA: TGTGCCAGCAGGATGACAGGGGGCCTTTACGAGCAGTACGTC.

The chain employs TRBV27 and TRBJ2-5; 13 positions agree with TRBD2. This CDR3 spans 16 amino acids. The V gene's germline CDR1 is MNHEY and CDR2 SMNVEV (reference sequence). Trimming removed 2 bases from V and 9 bases from J; junction bases left unmatched: 9. For the CDR3, the DNA is TGTGCCAGCAGTTTAAGACTAGCGGGGGGCCATGGGGCCCAGTACTTC. Protein product: CASSLRLAGGHGAQYF.

The chain links TRBV28 to TRBJ1-5; D is undetermined. Looked up from germline, CDR1 is MDHEN and CDR2 is SYDVKM. CDR3 length: 12 amino acids. The V end was cut by 7 bases, the J end by 5 bases, with 9 bases between. CDR3 protein: CASTPGYQPQHF. The CDR3 region has the DNA TGTGCCAGCACCCCAGGCTATCAGCCCCAGCATTTT. Using reference TRBV28 and TRBJ1-5 for the parts outside the CDR3, the full variable domain is DVKVTQSSRYLVKRTGEKVFLECVQDMDHENMFWYRQDPGLGLRLIYFSYDVKMKEKGDIPEGYSVSREKKERFSLILESASTNQTSMYLCASTPGYQPQHFGDGTRLSIL.

This chain links TRBV2 with TRBJ1-1; weak D call: TRBD1 (6 bases). The V and J ends lost 7 bases and 4 bases respectively, with 19 bases between them. This CDR3 is 15 amino acids long. Germline V gene data show CDR1 as SNHLY and CDR2 as FYNNEI. CDR3 in amino acids: CASKLTGLQGTEAFF. CDR3 bases: TGTGCCAGCAAGCTTACAGGGTTACAAGGCACTGAAGCTTTCTTT. The variable domain in full, completed from reference TRBV2 and TRBJ1-1, reads EPEVTQTPSHQVTQMGQEVILRCVPISNHLYFYWYRQILGQKVEFLVSFYNNEISEKSEIFDDQFSVERPDGSNFTLKIRSTKLEDSAMYFCASKLTGLQGTEAFFGQGTRLTVV.

V usage is TRBV18 and J usage is TRBJ2-3; 7 positions match TRBD1. The CDR3 runs 13 residues. Looked up from germline, CDR1 is KGHSH and CDR2 is LQKENI. V was clipped by 5 bases and J by 6 bases; unmatched bases: 5. The CDR3 coding sequence is TGTGCCAGCTCAGAGGGGGCCGAGGATACGCAGTATTTT. Protein: CASSEGAEDTQYF.

This chain links TRBV6-6 with TRBJ2-4; no firm D call. The V gene lost 4 bases and the J gene lost 8 bases, with 9 bases spanning the gap. The germline V gene has CDR1 MNHNY and CDR2 SVGAGI (reference sequence). The CDR3 totals 12 residues. The CDR3 DNA reads as TGTGCCAGCAGTTGGGTCCGGGACATTCAGTACTTC. Protein product: CASSWVRDIQYF.

The J gene is TRBJ1-4, the V gene TRBV4-2; a weak D match, TRBD1 (6 bases). In germline, CDR1 is LGHNA, CDR2 YNFKEQ. The CDR3 contains 16 residues. Trimming took 4 bases from V and 7 from J, leaving 19 bases between them. In nucleotides, the CDR3 is TGTGCCAGCAGCCCCAGTTCAGGGGTCCTGCCTGAAAAACTGTTTTTT. Its translation: CASSPSSGVLPEKLFF.

The chain recombines TRBV5-1 with TRBJ2-1; tentative D call: TRBD2 (6 bases). Trimming left V 4 bases short and J 7 bases short, with 15 bases between. Germline CDR1 is SGHRS and CDR2 is YFSETQ. This CDR3 spans 14 amino acids. The CDR3 loop is CASSRDPGRNEQFF. CDR3 coding DNA: TGCGCCAGCAGCAGGGACCCGGGGAGGAATGAGCAGTTCTTC.

Only a few counts were recorded for this clone. V gene TRBV2 combines with J gene TRBJ1-1; maybe TRBD1 (6 bases). From germline, CDR1 is SNHLY and CDR2 FYNNEI. The length of the CDR3 is 14 residues. Trimming shortened V by 3 bases and J by 5 bases, and 13 bases separated the two germline ends. Here the CDR3 reads CASSDKGERTEAFF. The DNA of the CDR3 is TGTGCCAGCAGTGATAAGGGGGAGAGAACTGAAGCTTTCTTT.

This clone was counted a few times. The gene calls are TRBV5-1 and TRBJ1-6; D remains unclear. There are 14 residues in the CDR3. V was clipped by 2 bases and J by 10 bases, with 13 bases between them. The germline CDR1 and CDR2 sequences are SGHRS and YFSETQ. In DNA form, the CDR3 reads TGCGCCAGCAGCTTTCACACAACCGCATCACCCCTCCACTTT. Amino acids: CASSFHTTASPLHF.

This clone occurred once. The chain joins TRBV5-6 to TRBJ2-7; 9 bases match TRBD1. This CDR3 region has 15 residues. V was clipped by 4 bases and J by 3 bases; unmatched bases: 8. The germline gives CDR1 SGHDT, CDR2 YYEEEE. The CDR3 bases are TGTGCCAGCAGCATCAAGGACAGGGGACACTACGAGCAGTACTTC. Translating it yields CASSIKDRGHYEQYF. The entire variable domain, with the rest obtained from reference TRBV5-6 and TRBJ2-7, is as follows: DAGVTQSPTHLIKTRGQQVTLRCSPKSGHDTVSWYQQALGQGPQFIFQYYEEEERQRGNFPDRFSGHQFPNYSSELNVNALLLGDSALYLCASSIKDRGHYEQYFGPGTRLTVT.

This clone was found once. V usage is TRBV5-5 and J usage is TRBJ2-7; D is perhaps TRBD1 (6 bases). The germline V and J ends were trimmed by 0 bases and 0 bases, with 10 bases remaining between them. Germline CDR1 is SGHKS and CDR2 is YYEKEE (reference sequence). This CDR3 is 15 amino acids long. The CDR3 is CASSLDTGSSYEQYF. In nucleotides, the CDR3 is TGTGCCAGCAGCTTGGATACAGGGAGCTCCTACGAGCAGTACTTC.

The chain is built from TRBV2 and TRBJ2-6; no clear D. Per germline, CDR1 SNHLY and CDR2 FYNNEI. Trimming removed 8 bases at V and 0 bases at J, with 17 bases between. The CDR3 loop spans 17 amino acids. The CDR3 DNA sequence: TGTGCCAGCCTTAGGCGCTCCGGGTCCTCTGGGGCCAACGTCCTGACTTTC. Its translation is CASLRRSGSSGANVLTF.

The chain carries TRBV27 and TRBJ2-4; 7 positions agree with TRBD1. This CDR3 is 17 amino acids long. Trimming at V came to 2 bases and at J to 1 base, leaving 8 bases not matched to a gene. The germline gives CDR1 MNHEY, CDR2 SMNVEV (reference sequence). Here the CDR3 DNA reads TGTGCCAGCAGTTTACCGGACAGGCCTTTGGCCAAAAACATTCAGTACTTC. Its translation: CASSLPDRPLAKNIQYF.

Only one count was recorded for this clone. This sequence joins TRBV2 and TRBJ2-7, with TRBD2 identical over 9 bases. V shed 10 bases, J shed 4 bases, and the junction held 8 bases outside the gene matches. The CDR3 has 13 amino acids. The germline CDR1 and CDR2 sequences are SNHLY and FYNNEI. CDR3 sequence: CAIKPSGTYEQYF. The CDR3 nucleotides are TGTGCCATCAAGCCTAGCGGGACTTACGAGCAGTACTTC.

V is TRBV5-6 and J is TRBJ2-7; TRBD2 is a possible D gene (6 bases). CDR1 SGHDT and CDR2 YYEEEE come from the germline V gene. The CDR3 covers 14 residues. V shed 3 bases and J shed 4 bases, with 14 bases lying between them. CDR3 sequence reads: CASSSPWAGYEQYV. The CDR3 nucleotides read TGTGCCAGCAGCTCCCCATGGGCGGGGTACGAGCAGTACGTC.

The chain couples TRBV4-1 to TRBJ2-1, with TRBD2 identical over 10 bases. V was clipped by 1 base and J by 4 bases; unmatched bases: 4. This CDR3 has 16 amino acids. The V gene's germline CDR1 is MGHRA and CDR2 YSYEKL. CDR3 coding DNA: TGCGCCAGCAGCCAAGCAGTAGCGGGGGGTTACAATGAGCAGTTCTTC. This translates into CASSQAVAGGYNEQFF.

The rearrangement joins TRBV2 to TRBJ2-7; 9 bases fit TRBD1. Germline CDR1 and CDR2: SNHLY and FYNNEI. The CDR3 contains 12 residues. The trim removed 11 bases at V and 2 bases at J, leaving 4 bases unmatched. Here the CDR3 DNA reads TGTGCCGAAGGGGACAGGGCCTACGAGCAGTACTTC. As protein: CAEGDRAYEQYF.

This rearrangement joins TRBV2 to TRBJ2-2; 16 bases map to TRBD2. Germline loops: CDR1 SNHLY, CDR2 FYNNEI. J was trimmed by 4 bases and V by 6 bases; bases with no gene match: 8. This CDR3 is built from 18 residues. The CDR3 nucleotides are TGTGCCAGCAGGACGGGACTAGCGGGGGGGCGTAGCACCGGGGAGCTGTTTTTT. It translates to CASRTGLAGGRSTGELFF.

Of note for this clone: A much larger clonotype is one base distant, so this may be a read error. This rearrangement joins TRBV6-5 to TRBJ1-3, with no clear D. The CDR3 consists of 14 residues. CDR1 MNHEY and CDR2 SVGAGI come from the germline V gene. V gave up 6 bases and J gave up 0 bases, with 9 bases separating them. DNA of the CDR3: TGTGCCAGCAGCCTTGGGAGCTCTGGAAACACCATATATTTT. Translation gives CASSLGSSGNTIYF.

J is TRBJ1-6 and V is TRBV1; no DNA check was done on the table's D call, TRBD1. TRBV1 is assigned pseudogene status. The CDR3 is 14 residues long. CDR3 sequence reads: CTSSRTGLDSPLHF. The CDR3, as DNA: TGCACCAGCAGCCGGACAGGGTTAGATTCACCCCTCCACTTT.

This clone was counted between two and nine times. The CDR3 here is CASTLPGADTQYF. As DNA, the CDR3 is TGTGCCAGCACCCTCCCAGGGGCAGATACGCAGTATTTT. The chain carries TRBV6-5 and TRBJ2-3; D is possibly TRBD1 (6 bases). Germline CDR1 MNHEY, CDR2 SVGAGI. The V end was cut by 7 bases, the J end by 4 bases, with 12 bases between. This CDR3 has 13 residues.

The chain has TRBV11-2 and TRBJ1-5; 9 positions match TRBD1. CDR1 is SGHAT, CDR2 FQNNGV, per germline. The CDR3 extends over 17 amino acids. The V and J ends lost 3 bases and 6 bases, in that order; junction bases with no gene match: 12. CDR3 bases: TGTGCCAGCAGCTTTGGGACAGGGCTGGGGACTAGTCAGCCCCAGCATTTT. Amino acid sequence: CASSFGTGLGTSQPQHF.